This record looks at one T cell receptor beta chain sequence and its context. Its antigen remains undetermined. Mismatch with germline at one junction end may stem from a read error. The record originates from a study of cytomegalovirus exposure and HLA in healthy donors (TCRdb year 2017). In the study overall: According to an earlier analysis of 587 of the donors, some 170 million T cells yielded 95 million to 140 million unique TCR beta sequences and approximately 300 Gb of sequence data. An early release that covered fewer than 750 HLA-typed donors contained 250 to 350 gigabases of sequencing data and around 80 million unique TCR sequences. Among the approximately 430 genotyped donors, 75% to 90% belonged to the genetic ancestry cluster associated with self-reported Caucasian donors. The study was designed to test whether signatures of past pathogen exposure could be identified by cataloging public T cell receptors. The study profiled the T cell repertoires of around 700 subjects by immunosequencing and related them to cytomegalovirus serostatus. Along with the approximately 650-subject first cohort, a separate validation cohort of approximately 110 different subjects was used. The study combined high-throughput TCR immunosequencing, statistical association of individual TCRs with disease status, and machine learning to predict cytomegalovirus infection status. A later analysis re-examined previously published TCR beta repertoires from more than 550 donors and added high-resolution HLA genotyping to investigate patterns of TCR occurrence. In the later analysis, no new phenotypic data were used to find candidate immune exposures; instead, reliance was placed on TCR beta sequences and their occurrence across donors. An earlier analysis of 500 to 750 of the donors applied high-throughput TCR beta sequencing to assess whether each TCR beta V gene segment acted as functional or pseudogenic. Donor age, sex, ethnicity and CMV serostatus were collected together with the repertoire data. A later genetic analysis used genome-wide SNP genotypes for about 60% of the roughly 670 donors, treating that subset as a discovery cohort. Every repertoire in the discovery cohort had been generated on one and the same sequencing platform. Both class I and class II loci were covered by HLA typing, at four-digit resolution. Typing coverage differed by locus: A, B, C, DRB1 and DQB1 were typed in roughly 620-630 donors, DQA1 in around 500, DPA1 in around 580, and DPB1 in 472. Roughly 5 DR-DQ haplotypes were handled as single units for association and clustering, since linkage in the cohort was strong. On average, around 240,000 unique TCR beta nucleotide sequences were sequenced per donor among a few hundred genotyped donors of the cohort, with 15% to 20% of those sequences being non-productive. Overall results and qualifications from the work: A later analysis found that TCR association rates varied across HLA loci, with DRB1 alleles showing the most associated TCRs and HLA-C alleles the fewest. In vitro tests confirmed that a few of the cytomegalovirus-associated TCR beta chains recognize cytomegalovirus antigens. A group of highly shared sequence variants was considered likely to be a technical artifact of the sequencing pipeline. In a later analysis, several top co-occurrence clusters were reported to appear linked to parvovirus B19, influenza, CMV and Epstein-Barr virus. Most TCR sequences were seen in very few donors, while some public TCRs were found in many individuals. A later analysis associated some 17,000 TCR beta sequences with specific HLA alleles at a false discovery rate of 0.05. It was suggested by the authors that the approach could potentially be generalized to other disease states and immunological phenotypes. In a later analysis, HLA-associated TCR beta chains were found to be more clonally expanded and to have lower generation probabilities than equally common non-associated chains. Correlated functional status among segregating V segments might be attributable to linkage disequilibrium, but an unknown experimental factor could not be ruled out. A further reported finding was that TCR beta sequences accurately predicted the HLA-A and HLA-B alleles for most subjects in the first cohort. In an earlier analysis of roughly 500 of the donors, most TCR beta V segments appeared in productive rearrangements about 87% or about 30% of the time, broadly matching IMGT annotations. In a later analysis, most CMV-associated TCR beta chains were found to appear HLA-restricted, with HLA associations seemingly driven largely by CMV exposure. In both the original and validation cohorts, the classifier was reported to diagnose cytomegalovirus status with high specificity and sensitivity. Compared with the 666-donor mean, donors in an Asian-associated ancestry cluster had fewer N-insertions in productive TCRs, according to a later genetic analysis. An association between a missense DCLRE1C variant and V-gene and J-gene trimming of TCR beta chains was found in a later genetic analysis and replicated in an independent cohort. In this cohort, only TCR beta chains were sequenced, and detectable features were limited by the absence of alpha or paired-chain data. In the study, 150 to 200 TCR beta chains were listed as associated with cytomegalovirus. Sequencing depth was assumed to be roughly uniform across donors in the presence/absence analyses, though that assumption may not hold. Because some donors lacked HLA typing at each locus, the association tests relied only on the typed subset. When HLA alleles, especially DR and DQ, strongly co-occurred, attributing TCR associations to individual alleles was difficult. Immune exposure information for the cohort was limited to CMV serostatus. The earlier analysis of 587 of the donors excluded 15 to 20 rarely observed V segments, including chromosome 9 orphons, because counts were too low.

The cohort comprised some 700 healthy bone marrow donors. At the time of sampling, every cohort member was nominally healthy, though immune exposures that went unrecorded were likely present. The donor tested CMV seronegative, placing the donor among the 300 to 400 seronegative members of the cohort. A peripheral blood sample was provided by each donor, and peripheral blood mononuclear cells were used for TCR beta sequencing. Genomic DNA was extracted from the blood cell samples with the Qiagen DNeasy Blood Extraction Kit. The method was the immunoSEQ multiplex PCR assay. For the multiplex PCR, a mixture combining 60 forward primers for TCR Vbeta segments and 13 reverse primers for TCR Jbeta segments was used. A multiplex PCR assay on genomic DNA amplified the CDR3 region of rearranged TCR beta genes. Amplified TCR beta libraries were sequenced as 87-base-pair reads on the Illumina HiSeq System. The authors' pipeline ran thus. In a later analysis, 77 million or so unique TCR beta chains were counted across the roughly 700 repertoires, and roughly 10 million of these chains were shared by at least two donors. Raw reads were error-corrected and collapsed into unique sequences with a nearest-neighbor algorithm that merged closely related sequences to remove PCR and sequencing errors. CDR3 sequences were aligned to IMGT reference sequences to assign V, D and J gene segments. For a sequence to be retained, at least a six-nucleotide match to both a V gene segment and a J gene segment was required. A rearrangement was called productive if the CDR3 had no stop codons and remained in frame with V and J, and every other rearrangement was called non-productive. CDR3 was defined by IMGT convention, running from the second conserved V-encoded cysteine to the conserved J-encoded phenylalanine. The earlier analysis of approximately 590 of the donors excluded any sequence lacking an unambiguous match to a single V gene segment. In an earlier analysis of several hundred of the donors, a V segment was called functional when productive rearrangements were above 56.7%, and segregating when the standard deviation between donors exceeded 5%. A statistical classification framework was developed to diagnose cytomegalovirus status using the catalog of TCR beta chain sequences. V and J gene assignment, in a later analysis, came from comparing TCR nucleotide sequences with IMGT/GENE-DB human TR gene sequences. A later analysis assigned CDR3 sequences and most-parsimonious VDJ recombination scenarios with the TCRdist pipeline. A later analysis defined each TCR beta chain by its CDR3 amino acid sequence plus V-gene family, and excluded reads lacking a unique V-gene family. As a way to deal with suspected cross-contamination and a sequencing artifact, a later analysis dropped approximately 590 nucleotide sequences that were highly shared and had low generation probability. A later analysis calculated a clonal expansion index for each public chain from normalized within-repertoire ranks of inferred template counts. In a later analysis, generation probabilities were computed with a VDJ recombination model fitted to out-of-frame rearrangements, and the resulting probabilities were checked against IGoR. A later analysis scored TCR-TCR, TCR-HLA and TCR-CMV co-occurrence with hypergeometric tests, applying a repertoire-size bias correction to TCR pairs. A later analysis estimated false discovery rates by permuting HLA or CMV assignments 20 times. In a later analysis, co-occurring TCRs were grouped with DBSCAN, and TCRdist sequence similarity was added when clustering was performed within HLA-allele-positive subsets. Co-occurrence clustering excluded repertoires with fewer than 30,000 or more than 120,000 public chains, plus five with anomalous nucleotide sharing. The clones in this table, taken by TCRdb from immuneACCESS, are in-frame only. Not every clone is retained; where verified, under half of the shortfall comes from an unresolved V gene, and the cause of the rest is unknown. V and J calls and clone size come straight from that table; D and trimming were deduced from the DNA. In all, the sample holds 100,000 to 150,000 clones, and approximately 75% of those were seen once. The top ten clonotypes cover around 2% of the sample.

Sequencing was done on a sample of PBMCs. This sequence originates from a man in his forties or fifties in good health and CMV-seronegative.

The DNA sequence is as follows: TGTGCCAGCAGCTTGGCCACCGACCCGGGGAGCGCAATTTTT. Its translation reads: CASSLATDPGSAIF. The rearrangement combines TRBV5-6 with TRBJ2-2, and perhaps TRBD2 as D gene, on 5 matching bases. The germline V gene provides CDR1 SGHDT and CDR2 YYEEEE. The CDR3 has 14 amino acids, counting the end cysteine and phenylalanine. CDR3 DNA is the only sequence kept; it has 42 bases, read in frame from the first base.